The 5 T cell receptor beta chains presented below share a single source sample, sequenced in a study of T cell responses to AZD1222 COVID-19 vaccine. Produced via immunoSEQ multiplex PCR; TCRdb's table is partial and in-frame only. The repertoire holds approximately 190,000 clones, about 94% seen once, with roughly 0.99% in the top ten. The input for sequencing was peripheral blood, taken 28 days after the second AZD1222 dose. Source of these receptors: an adult who received the AZD1222 COVID-19 vaccine.

This chain joins TRBV6-5 and TRBJ1-1; D possibly corresponds to TRBD1 (5 bases). CDR1 MNHEY and CDR2 SVGAGI come from the germline V gene. This CDR3 comprises 13 residues. V lost 6 bases and J lost 0, with 8 bases in between. CDR3 DNA sequence: TGTGCCAGCAGGAGGGGAGTGAACACTGAAGCTTTCTTT. Residues: CASRRGVNTEAFF.

Only one count was recorded for this clone. The rearrangement joins TRBV10-1 to TRBJ2-1; D is possibly TRBD1 (5 bases). This CDR3 spans 12 amino acids. Germline CDR1 reads WNHNN; CDR2 reads SYGVQD (reference sequence). The V gene lost 4 bases and the J gene lost 10 bases, with 11 bases spanning the gap. CDR3 sequence reads: CASSVRNREQFF. In DNA, the CDR3 is TGCGCCAGCAGTGTCAGAAACAGGGAGCAGTTCTTC.

The rearrangement joins TRBV5-1 to TRBJ2-4; D not certain. The V and J ends lost 1 base and 0 bases respectively, with 5 bases between them. CDR3 length: 14 amino acids. The germline V gene encodes CDR1 SGHRS and CDR2 YFSETQ. The DNA for the CDR3 is TGCGCCAGCAGCTTGAGCGTAGCCAAAAACATTCAGTACTTC. Encoded protein: CASSLSVAKNIQYF.

V gene TRBV6-5 combines with J gene TRBJ2-1, with 8 bases lining up with TRBD2. The CDR3 runs 15 residues. Germline-derived CDR1 and CDR2 are MNHEY and SVGAGI. V lost 8 bases to trimming and J lost 2 bases; unmatched junction nucleotides: 8. This CDR3 reads CASQIVRGAYNEQFF. The CDR3 DNA follows: TGTGCCAGCCAAATCGTGCGGGGGGCCTACAATGAGCAGTTCTTC.

The chain couples TRBV6-7 to TRBJ1-1, with D unresolved. TRBV6-7 is an ORF, with its function uncertain. V lost 0 bases, J lost 0 bases, and 17 bases lay in between. This CDR3 contains 18 residues. CDR3 residues: CASSYSRRARTVNTEAFF. For the CDR3, the DNA is TGTGCCAGCAGTTACTCGAGACGCGCGAGGACGGTGAACACTGAAGCTTTCTTT.